A single TCR beta chain is shown here with its context. What it recognizes is unknown. The CDR3 consists of 14 residues. Germline-derived CDR1 and CDR2 are SGHDT and YYEEEE. Germline trimming cut 5 bases from V and 7 bases from J; bases unmatched to any gene: 8. The donors, healthy adults who were HIV-negative, had experienced no recent acute infections or vaccinations. This entry comes from a study of shared clonotypes between healthy human individuals. Broader study findings: It was expected that sequencing depth would affect clonotype sharing among donors. Researchers sampled blood only, noting tissue repertoires likely differ.

Sequencing was performed with immunoSEQ multiplex PCR; in TCRdb, only in-frame clones are kept and a portion is missing. This sample has about half a million clones, with roughly 80% found just once. This chain uses TRBV5-6 with TRBJ2-4; the match to TRBD1 covers 8 bases. The source is a woman between 40 and 55 years old in good health. Some clones in this sample may be carry-over from other donors' samples. Sequencing was performed on PBMCs. The CDR3 DNA follows: TGTGCCAGCAGGTCGGGACAGGAGGGTAACATTCAGTACTTC. Amino acids: CASRSGQEGNIQYF.